This TCR beta chain was sequenced during a study of blood T cell repertoires in COVID-19. Whole-study context: The United States, Italy and Spain were the sources of the acute and convalescent COVID-19 samples. Sources were T cells, B-cell-depleted T cells, or PBMCs; the material itself was cDNA or gDNA.

This CDR3 contains 17 residues. Germline V gene lookup returns CDR1 MGHRA and CDR2 YSYEKL. V shed 2 bases and J 7 bases; nucleotides not matched to a gene: 13. Data came from immunoSEQ multiplex PCR; TCRdb stores just in-frame clones and leaves some out. Of some 400,000 clones listed, approximately 86% were seen once; the top ten hold 2.5% to 3.5%. Sequencing was carried out using peripheral blood. The chain joins TRBV4-1 to TRBJ2-3; 9 nucleotides match TRBD2. The origin of this receptor is a human donor in a cohort sampled during active COVID-19. CDR3 in amino acids: CASSQTIVAGAPNTQYF. DNA for the CDR3: TGCGCCAGCAGCCAAACGATCGTAGCGGGGGCCCCGAATACGCAGTATTTT.